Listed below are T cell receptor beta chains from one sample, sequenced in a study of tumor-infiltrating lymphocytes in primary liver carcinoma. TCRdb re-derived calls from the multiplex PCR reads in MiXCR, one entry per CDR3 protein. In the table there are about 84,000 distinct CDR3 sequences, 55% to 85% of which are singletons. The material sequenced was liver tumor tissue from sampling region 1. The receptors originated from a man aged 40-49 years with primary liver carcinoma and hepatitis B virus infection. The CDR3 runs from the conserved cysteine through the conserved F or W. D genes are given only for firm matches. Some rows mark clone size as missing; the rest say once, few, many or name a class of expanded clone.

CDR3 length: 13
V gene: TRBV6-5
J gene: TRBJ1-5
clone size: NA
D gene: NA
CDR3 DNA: TGTGTCAGCAGTTACTCAGTGAAACAGCCCCAGCATTTT
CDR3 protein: CVSSYSVKQPQHF

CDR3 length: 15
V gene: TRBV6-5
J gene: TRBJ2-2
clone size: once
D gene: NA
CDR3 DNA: TGCGCCAGCAGTTACGCAGAGGATGGCACCGGGGAGCTGTTTTTT
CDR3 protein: CASSYAEDGTGELFF

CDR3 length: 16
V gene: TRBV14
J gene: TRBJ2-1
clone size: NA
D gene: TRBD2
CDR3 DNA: TGCGCCAGCAGCCGGAAGACTAGCGGGGCATGCAATGAGCAGTTCTTC
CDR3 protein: CASSRKTSGACNEQFF

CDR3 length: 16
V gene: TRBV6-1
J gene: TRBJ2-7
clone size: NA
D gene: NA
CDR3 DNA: TGTGTCAGCAGCCGAGGGAGGGGGGTGGGCCTCTACGAGCAGTACTTC
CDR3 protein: CVSSRGRGVGLYEQYF

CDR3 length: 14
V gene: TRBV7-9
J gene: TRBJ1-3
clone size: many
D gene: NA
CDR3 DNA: TGTGCCAGCAGCTCTGGGTCATCTGGAAACACCATATATTTT
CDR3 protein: CASSSGSSGNTIYF

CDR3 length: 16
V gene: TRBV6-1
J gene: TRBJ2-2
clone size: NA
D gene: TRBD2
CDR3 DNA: TGTACCAACAGTGTGATGGCTAGCGGGACCGGGAGGGAGCTGTTTTTT
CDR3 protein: CTNSVMASGTGRELFF

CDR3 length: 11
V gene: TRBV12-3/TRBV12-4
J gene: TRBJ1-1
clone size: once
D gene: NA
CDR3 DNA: TGTGCCGGCAGTAGATCCGCTGAAGCTTTCTTT
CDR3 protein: CAGSRSAEAFF

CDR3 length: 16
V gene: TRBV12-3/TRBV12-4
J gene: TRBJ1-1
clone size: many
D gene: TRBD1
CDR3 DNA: TGTGCCAGCAGTTTAGGTCCGGGACAGGGGAGGCCTGAAGCTTTCTTT
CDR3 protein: CASSLGPGQGRPEAFF

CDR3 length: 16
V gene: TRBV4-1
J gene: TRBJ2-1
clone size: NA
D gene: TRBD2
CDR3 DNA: TGCGCCAGCAGCCAGGATCTAGCGGTTGCCTACAGCGAGCAGTTCTTC
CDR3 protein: CASSQDLAVAYSEQFF

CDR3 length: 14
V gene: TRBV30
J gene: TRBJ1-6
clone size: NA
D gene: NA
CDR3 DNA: TGTGCCTGGTTCCGTGAGCAAGAAAATTCACCCCTCCACTTT
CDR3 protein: CAWFREQENSPLHF

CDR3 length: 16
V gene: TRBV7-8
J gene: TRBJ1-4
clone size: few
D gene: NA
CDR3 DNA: TGTGCTAGCAACTTATCCCGGGATTGGCAAAATGAAAAACTGTTTTTT
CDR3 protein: CASNLSRDWQNEKLFF

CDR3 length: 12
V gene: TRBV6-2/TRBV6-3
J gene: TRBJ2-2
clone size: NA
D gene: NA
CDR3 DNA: TGTGCCAACAGCCAGGGGTCCGGGGAGCTGTTTTTT
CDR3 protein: CANSQGSGELFF

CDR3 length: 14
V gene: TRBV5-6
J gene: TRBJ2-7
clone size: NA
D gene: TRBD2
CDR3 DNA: TGTGTCAGCAGCCGAAGCGGGGTTTCCCACGAGCAGTACTTC
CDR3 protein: CVSSRSGVSHEQYF

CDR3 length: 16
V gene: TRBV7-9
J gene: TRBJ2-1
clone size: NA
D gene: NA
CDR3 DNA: TGTGCCAGGAGCTCTAGTGGGCCCCGGCAGTGGGCTGAGCAGTTGTTC
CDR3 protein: CARSSSGPRQWAEQLF

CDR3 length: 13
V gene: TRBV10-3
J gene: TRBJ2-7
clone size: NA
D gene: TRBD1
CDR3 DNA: TGTGTCATCATAACCGGGACAGAATACGAGCAGTACTTC
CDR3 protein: CVIITGTEYEQYF

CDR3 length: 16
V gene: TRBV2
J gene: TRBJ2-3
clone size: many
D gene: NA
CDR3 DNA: TGTGCCAGCAGTTCCCCAACAGGGATCAGCACAGATACGCAGTATTTT
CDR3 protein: CASSSPTGISTDTQYF

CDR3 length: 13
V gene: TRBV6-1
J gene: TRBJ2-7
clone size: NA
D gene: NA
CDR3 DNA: TGTGCCAGCAGTCTTGATGAATCCTACAAGCAGTACTTC
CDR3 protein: CASSLDESYKQYF

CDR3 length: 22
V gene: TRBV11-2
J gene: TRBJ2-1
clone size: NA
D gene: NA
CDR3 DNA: TGTGCCAGCAGCCTCTCGTACCGGGGTCCCGTGAAACAGGTTCGCACCTACAATGAACAGTTCTTC
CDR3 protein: CASSLSYRGPVKQVRTYNEQFF

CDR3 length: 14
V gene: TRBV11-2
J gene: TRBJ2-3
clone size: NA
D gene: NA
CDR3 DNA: TGTGCCGGTGGGGCACGGGAGCCCGCAGTTATGCAGTATTTT
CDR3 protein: CAGGAREPAVMQYF

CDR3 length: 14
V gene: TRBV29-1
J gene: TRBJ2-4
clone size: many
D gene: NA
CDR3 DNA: TGCAGCGTTGAACTAAGGGGCCTCGGCGGCATTCAGTACTTC
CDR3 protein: CSVELRGLGGIQYF

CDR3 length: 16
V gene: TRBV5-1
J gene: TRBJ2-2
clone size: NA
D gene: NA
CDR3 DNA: TGCGCCATCAGGTCCCGTTGTGACTACAACACCGGGGAGCTGTTTTTT
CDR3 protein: CAIRSRCDYNTGELFF

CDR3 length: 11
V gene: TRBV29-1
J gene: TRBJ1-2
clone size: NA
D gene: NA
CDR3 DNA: TGCAGCGTGGATGGGGGGCACTGCTACACCTTC
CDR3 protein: CSVDGGHCYTF

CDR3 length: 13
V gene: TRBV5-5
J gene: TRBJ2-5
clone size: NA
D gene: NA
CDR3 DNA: TGTGCCAGCAGCGACGACCTTGTAGAGACCCAGTACTTT
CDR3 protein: CASSDDLVETQYF

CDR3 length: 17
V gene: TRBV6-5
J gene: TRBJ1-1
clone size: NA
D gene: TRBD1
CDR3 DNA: TGCGCCAGCAGTTACACCACATCGGGACAGGGGAACACTGAAGCTTACTTT
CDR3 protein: CASSYTTSGQGNTEAYF